The 5 T cell receptor beta chains listed next were all sequenced from one sample in a study of vaccination effects on CD4 cells after COVID-19. Their antigens are not known. Following culture for nine to ten days, CD4+ T cells were isolated. Each participant was given two doses of one vaccine (BNT162b2 or mRNA-1273). Some clones are missing from TCRdb's copy, which holds only in-frame ones; the method was immunoSEQ multiplex PCR. The sample carries about 73,000 clones, around 69% recorded once. The specimen comprised CD4+ T cells from PBMCs cultured without peptide, sampled after COVID-19 vaccination. The origin of the receptors is a human donor who received a COVID-19 vaccine.

V is TRBV7-2 and J is TRBJ2-1, with 12 bases fitting TRBD2. This CDR3 region has 16 residues. CDR1 SGHTA and CDR2 FQGNSA come from the germline V gene. The J segment lost 5 bases and the V segment lost 4 bases, leaving 6 bases of the junction unmatched. In DNA form, the CDR3 reads TGTGCCAGCAGCTACTCGACTAGCGGGGGTAACAATGAGCAGTTCTTC. Protein: CASSYSTSGGNNEQFF.

The rearrangement uses TRBV5-1 and TRBJ1-2, with 7 bases fitting TRBD1. CDR3 length: 13 residues. The germline V gene encodes CDR1 SGHRS and CDR2 YFSETQ. V lost 0 bases and J lost 8; bases outside the gene matches: 4. DNA for the CDR3: TGCGCCAGCAGCTTGGCACAGGGGTACGGCTACACCTTC. Translation gives CASSLAQGYGYTF. Supplemented by reference TRBV5-1 and TRBJ1-2, the full variable domain reads KAGVTQTPRYLIKTRGQQVTLSCSPISGHRSVSWYQQTPGQGLQFLFEYFSETQRNKGNFPGRFSGRQFSNSRSEMNVSTLELGDSALYLCASSLAQGYGYTFGSGTRLTVV.

The chain has TRBV12-5 and TRBJ1-4; D possibly corresponds to TRBD1 (5 bases). Germline CDR1 is LGHNT and CDR2 is FRNRAP. This CDR3 contains 15 residues. The germline V and J ends were trimmed by 5 bases and 3 bases, with 13 bases remaining between them. The CDR3 DNA reads as TGTGCTAGTGGTCGCCGTGGGGCAGCTAATGAAAAACTGTTTTTT. Protein: CASGRRGAANEKLFF.

This clone was observed once. V gene TRBV11-2 combines with J gene TRBJ1-5; 8 bases agree with TRBD1. The CDR3 covers 17 residues. Unmatched junction bases numbered 15, after V lost 4 bases and J lost 7 bases. Germline loops: CDR1 SGHAT, CDR2 FQNNGV. CDR3 coding DNA: TGTGCCAGCAGCTCGACTACAGGGGGGGAAATCAGCCAGCCCCAGCATTTT. Translating it yields CASSSTTGGEISQPQHF.

V is TRBV6-5 and J is TRBJ1-1; 9 nucleotides line up with TRBD1. V shed 5 bases and J 8 bases; nucleotides not matched to a gene: 6. CDR1 is MNHEY, CDR2 SVGAGI, per germline. The CDR3 loop spans 13 amino acids. The CDR3 DNA is TGTGCCAGCAGTCGCGGGGGGACAGGGGAAGCTTTCTTT. Translating it yields CASSRGGTGEAFF.